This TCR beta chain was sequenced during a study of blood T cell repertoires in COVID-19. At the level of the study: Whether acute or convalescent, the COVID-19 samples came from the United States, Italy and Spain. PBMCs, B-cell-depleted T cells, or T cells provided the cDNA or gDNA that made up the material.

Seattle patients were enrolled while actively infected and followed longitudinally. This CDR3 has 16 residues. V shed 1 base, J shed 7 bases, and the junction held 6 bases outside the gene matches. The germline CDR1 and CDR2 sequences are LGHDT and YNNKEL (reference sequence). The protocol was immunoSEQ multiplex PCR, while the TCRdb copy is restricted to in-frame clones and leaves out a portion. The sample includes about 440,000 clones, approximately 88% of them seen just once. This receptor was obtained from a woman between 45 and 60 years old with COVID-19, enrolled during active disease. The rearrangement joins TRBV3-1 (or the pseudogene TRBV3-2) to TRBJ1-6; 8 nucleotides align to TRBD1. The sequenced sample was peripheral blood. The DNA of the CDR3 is TGTGCCAGCAGCCAAGCCGGGACAGGAAACAATTCACCCCTCCACTTT. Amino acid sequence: CASSQAGTGNNSPLHF.